The 6 T cell receptor beta chains presented below share a single source sample, sequenced in a study of blood T cell repertoires in COVID-19 (dated by TCRdb to the early 2020s). Libraries were constructed by the immunoSEQ multiplex PCR assay. Drawn from immuneACCESS, this table holds only the in-frame rearrangements with V and J called that TCRdb kept. Clones are partly lost; checked studies trace under half to an unresolved V gene and leave the rest unexplained. The sample table holds about 140,000 clones, of which 70% to 80% were seen once. Approximately 4.5% of the sample lies in the top ten. Sequenced sample: peripheral blood. The receptors originated from a woman aged 80 or over with active or convalescent COVID-19.

This chain links TRBV30 with TRBJ1-5, with D possibly matching TRBD1 (6 bases). CDR3 length equals 15 residues. Germline V gene data show CDR1 as GTSNPN and CDR2 as SVGIG (reference sequence). V was pared by 1 base and J by 3 bases, with 13 bases between. CDR3 nucleotide sequence: TGTGCCTGGAGTGGAGGACAGAGTCACAATCAGCCCCAGCATTTT. This codes for CAWSGGQSHNQPQHF. The entire variable domain, with the rest obtained from reference TRBV30 and TRBJ1-5, is as follows: SQTIHQWPATLVQPVGSPLSLECTVEGTSNPNLYWYRQAAGRGLQLLFYSVGIGQISSEVPQNLSASRPQDRQFILSSKKLLLSDSGFYLCAWSGGQSHNQPQHFGDGTRLSIL.

This sequence joins TRBV29-1 and TRBJ1-4; D not resolved. This CDR3 comprises 11 residues. CDR1 is SQVTM and CDR2 is ANQGSEA in the germline V gene. V was clipped by 0 bases and J by 9 bases, with 5 bases between them. CDR3 sequence: CSVEEKQKLFF. The CDR3 bases are TGCAGCGTTGAAGAAAAGCAAAAACTGTTTTTT.

This clone has only a few counts. V and J are TRBV29-1 and TRBJ1-3; no firm D call. This CDR3 is 13 amino acids long. Trimming removed 6 bases at V and 1 base at J, with 10 bases between. CDR1 is SQVTM and CDR2 is ANQGSEA in the germline V gene. CDR3 bases: TGCAGCGTCGTCGGTGGTTCTGGAAACACCATATATTTT. Translation: CSVVGGSGNTIYF.

The genes are TRBV25-1 and TRBJ2-5; D is possibly TRBD1 (6 bases). Trimming removed 4 bases at V and 2 bases at J, with 14 bases between. Germline V lookup: CDR1 MGHDK, CDR2 SYGVNS. The length of the CDR3 is 15 residues. CDR3 protein: CASSAVGAIQETQYF. In DNA form, the CDR3 reads TGTGCCAGCAGTGCCGTGGGGGCTATTCAAGAGACCCAGTACTTC.

Here the CDR3 reads CASSWAGTGGSEGYTF. The CDR3 DNA sequence: TGCGCCAGCAGCTGGGCCGGGACAGGGGGTTCGGAGGGCTACACCTTC. The genes are TRBV5-1 and TRBJ1-2, with 11 bases matching TRBD1. Germline loops: CDR1 SGHRS, CDR2 YFSETQ. The J segment lost 8 bases and the V segment lost 3 bases, leaving 12 bases of the junction unmatched. The CDR3 spans 16 residues. The full variable domain, completed using reference TRBV5-1 and TRBJ1-2, is KAGVTQTPRYLIKTRGQQVTLSCSPISGHRSVSWYQQTPGQGLQFLFEYFSETQRNKGNFPGRFSGRQFSNSRSEMNVSTLELGDSALYLCASSWAGTGGSEGYTFGSGTRLTVV.

This clone was seen once. The rearrangement joins TRBV19 to TRBJ1-5; no clear D gene. The CDR3 has 13 amino acids. V gave up 7 bases and J gave up 1 base, with 8 bases separating them. Germline V gene sequence: CDR1 LNHDA, CDR2 SQIVND (reference sequence). The DNA of the CDR3 is TGTGCCAGTACGGGAAGGAGCAATCAGCCCCAGCATTTT. Protein: CASTGRSNQPQHF.